This T cell receptor (beta chain) was retrieved from a study of T cells after yellow fever vaccination. The junction had 11 bases not matched to a gene; V was cut back by 2 bases and J by 5 bases. CDR3 length equals 16 residues. Germline-derived CDR1 and CDR2 are DFQATT and SNEGSKA (reference sequence). TCRdb called the 5' RACE reads again in MiXCR, with one record for every CDR3 protein. The repertoire holds a few hundred thousand distinct CDR3 sequences, with roughly 7% as singletons. The chain joins TRBV20-1 to TRBJ2-5; 10 bases line up with TRBD2. The receptor's source is a man younger than 35 who received the YFV17D yellow fever vaccine. The sequencing used PBMCs, collected around 45 days after the first yellow fever vaccination. In DNA form, the CDR3 reads TGCAGTGCTAGATTAGCGGGGGGCCTCCAGTGGGAGACCCAGTACTTC. Its translation: CSARLAGGLQWETQYF.